One and the same sample provided the 25 T cell receptor beta chains below, sequenced in a study of shared clonotypes between healthy human individuals. Clones were sequenced by immunoSEQ multiplex PCR, and TCRdb holds only the in-frame ones, with some missing. The table lists approximately 530,000 clones, roughly 95% of them singletons. The sequenced sample consisted of naive CD4+ T cells sorted from blood. The subset is: CD45RA+ positively selected. The receptors here all came from a woman in her twenties or thirties in good health.

The chain carries TRBV4-1 and TRBJ2-2; TRBD2 agrees at 9 bases. The CDR3 has 18 amino acids. Germline V gene sequence: CDR1 MGHRA, CDR2 YSYEKL. With V trimmed by 2 bases and J by 7 bases, 14 bases remained unmatched. CDR3 in DNA: TGCGCCAGCAGCCAAACTGGGTTGGCGGGAGGGCCGTTCGGGGAGCTGTTTTTT. Translation: CASSQTGLAGGPFGELFF.

The chain is built from TRBV19 and TRBJ2-1; 7 nucleotides align to TRBD1. This CDR3 spans 15 amino acids. The V gene end was trimmed by 5 bases and the J gene end by 6 bases; junction bases not matched to a gene: 10. CDR1 and CDR2 (germline): LNHDA, SQIVND (reference sequence). DNA for the CDR3: TGTGCCAGTAGTCCGACCGCGGACAGGAGCAATGAGCAGTTCTTC. Amino acids: CASSPTADRSNEQFF.

This chain connects TRBV28 to TRBJ2-4; 10 positions match TRBD1. J was trimmed by 2 bases and V by 0 bases; bases with no gene match: 16. CDR3 length: 21 residues. Looked up from germline, CDR1 is MDHEN and CDR2 is SYDVKM. The CDR3 region has the DNA TGTGCCAGCAGTTTATGGGCACGGGACAGGGGTCACCGTGAACCCAAAAACATTCAGTACTTC. Residues: CASSLWARDRGHREPKNIQYF.

V and J are TRBV11-2 and TRBJ1-5; D uncertain. V lost 0 bases and J 3 bases, leaving 12 bases between the germline ends. Germline V gene data show CDR1 as SGHAT and CDR2 as FQNNGV. The CDR3 is made up of 16 amino acids. This CDR3 reads CASSLESAQNNQPQHF. The CDR3 nucleotides are TGTGCCAGCAGCTTAGAGTCGGCGCAGAACAATCAGCCCCAGCATTTT.

The rearrangement joins TRBV5-1 to TRBJ2-1, with 9 bases matching TRBD2. CDR1 is SGHRS, CDR2 YFSETQ, per germline. This CDR3 is 15 amino acids long. Unmatched junction bases numbered 6, after V lost 1 base and J lost 7 bases. DNA of the CDR3: TGCGCCAGCAGCTTGACGGTAGCGGGAGAAAATGAGCAGTTCTTC. Translating it yields CASSLTVAGENEQFF.

The chain couples TRBV19 to TRBJ2-3; the D gene could be TRBD1 or TRBD2 (5 bases each). Trimming stripped 4 bases from V and 0 bases from J, with 17 bases between. From germline, CDR1 is LNHDA and CDR2 SQIVND (reference sequence). This CDR3 region has 17 residues. The CDR3 bases are TGTGCCAGTAGTAGGGGCTTTACTAGTATGAGCACAGATACGCAGTATTTT. Translating it yields CASSRGFTSMSTDTQYF.

This chain connects TRBV18 to TRBJ1-2; D ambiguous. The CDR3 is made up of 13 amino acids. The germline V gene encodes CDR1 KGHSH and CDR2 LQKENI. V lost 3 bases to trimming and J lost 8 bases, with 13 bases between them. The CDR3 loop reads CASSPLEGGGYTF. As DNA, the CDR3 is TGTGCCAGCTCACCTCTAGAGGGAGGAGGCTACACCTTC.

The rearrangement uses TRBV15 and TRBJ2-3; D perhaps matches TRBD2 (6 bases). Germline-derived CDR1 and CDR2 are LNHNV and YYDKDF (reference sequence). The CDR3 covers 16 residues. V lost 0 bases and J 6 bases, leaving 16 bases between the germline ends. The CDR3 DNA follows: TGTGCCACCAGCAGAGAGAACACGGGAGAAGGGGATACGCAGTATTTT. Translated: CATSRENTGEGDTQYF.

V and J are TRBV6-4 and TRBJ1-5, with D uncertain. CDR1 MRHNA and CDR2 SNTAGT come from the germline V gene. V lost 7 bases to trimming and J lost 9 bases, with 7 bases between them. The CDR3 consists of 10 residues. The CDR3 DNA sequence: TGTGCCAGCAATCCTCCGCCCCAGCATTTT. Translation gives CASNPPPQHF.

This chain links TRBV6-1 with TRBJ2-5, with 11 nucleotides matching TRBD2. From germline, CDR1 is MNHNS and CDR2 SASEGT. After removal of 4 bases from V and 1 base from J, the junction contained 5 bases not matched to a gene. The CDR3 has 16 residues. The CDR3 region is CASSGLAGLSQETQYF. The CDR3 nucleotides read TGTGCCAGCAGTGGACTAGCGGGACTATCCCAAGAGACCCAGTACTTC.

The gene calls are TRBV19 and TRBJ2-5; D is uncertain. Germline CDR1 and CDR2: LNHDA and SQIVND (reference sequence). The V and J ends lost 5 bases and 0 bases respectively, with 7 bases between them. This CDR3 is 13 amino acids long. The CDR3: CASSVGDQETQYF. As DNA, the CDR3 is TGTGCCAGTAGTGTTGGGGACCAAGAGACCCAGTACTTC.

V usage is TRBV5-1 and J usage is TRBJ2-5, with 10 bases matching TRBD1. Trimming cost V 4 bases and J 5 bases; bases outside gene matches: 14. CDR3 length: 17 residues. Germline V gene lookup returns CDR1 SGHRS and CDR2 YFSETQ. The CDR3 region is CASSLVSGTGETETQYF. CDR3 DNA sequence: TGCGCCAGCAGCCTGGTATCCGGGACAGGGGAGACGGAGACCCAGTACTTC.

The V gene is TRBV18, the J gene TRBJ1-1, with D maybe TRBD1 (6 bases). Germline V gene data show CDR1 as KGHSH and CDR2 as LQKENI. The V end was cut by 2 bases, the J end by 1 base, with 11 bases between. The CDR3 contains 15 residues. The CDR3 bases are TGTGCCAGCTCACCAAGGACAGAAAGGAACACTGAAGCTTTCTTT. The encoded protein is CASSPRTERNTEAFF.

The chain recombines TRBV10-1 with TRBJ1-1; 7 positions match TRBD1. The CDR3 has 13 residues. V shed 10 bases and J 1 base; nucleotides not matched to a gene: 6. Looked up from germline, CDR1 is WNHNN and CDR2 is SYGVQD (reference sequence). The CDR3 loop reads CATSTGENTEAFF. CDR3 DNA sequence: TGCGCCACCTCAACAGGGGAGAACACTGAAGCTTTCTTT.

The chain couples TRBV7-4 to TRBJ2-2; TRBD1 matches at 9 bases. This CDR3 spans 18 amino acids. Germline V CDR1 and CDR2: SGHVT, SQSDAQ. The V and J ends lost 4 bases and 3 bases, in that order; junction bases with no gene match: 12. The DNA of the CDR3 is TGTGCCAGCAGCTGCTTCCTCCGGGACAGGGTTGACACCGGGGAGCTGTTTTTT. It codes for CASSCFLRDRVDTGELFF. The full variable domain, in which reference TRBV7-4 and TRBJ2-2 provide the parts outside the CDR3, is GAGVSQSPRYKVAKRGRDVALRCDSISGHVTLYWYRQTLGQGSEVLTYSQSDAQRDKSGRPSGRFSAERPERSVSTLKIQRTEQGDSAVYLCASSCFLRDRVDTGELFFGEGSRLTVL.

V usage is TRBV4-2 and J usage is TRBJ2-2; D is unclear. V lost 0 bases to trimming and J lost 4 bases, with 15 bases between them. The germline V gene encodes CDR1 LGHNA and CDR2 YNFKEQ. This CDR3 is built from 17 residues. CDR3 protein: CASSQEGTLRSTGELFF. CDR3 DNA sequence: TGTGCCAGCAGCCAAGAAGGCACCCTCAGGTCCACCGGGGAGCTGTTTTTT.

This chain links TRBV18 with TRBJ2-7, with 8 positions matching TRBD2. V shed 6 bases and J 5 bases; nucleotides not matched to a gene: 15. This CDR3 is built from 16 residues. CDR1 KGHSH and CDR2 LQKENI come from the germline V gene. The DNA for the CDR3 is TGTGCCAGCTCCGCTCTTCTCGCGGGAGGACGGAACGAGCAGTACTTC. Translation: CASSALLAGGRNEQYF.

V is TRBV5-1 and J is TRBJ2-3; perhaps D is TRBD1 or TRBD2 (6 bases each). V lost 5 bases, J lost 0 bases, and 22 bases lay in between. CDR1 and CDR2 from the germline V gene are SGHRS and YFSETQ. The CDR3 contains 18 residues. The CDR3 is CASRMYPGDTTSTDTQYF. CDR3 DNA: TGCGCCAGCAGAATGTACCCGGGGGACACAACTAGCACAGATACGCAGTATTTT. Looking up the rest from reference TRBV5-1 and TRBJ2-3 gives the full variable domain: KAGVTQTPRYLIKTRGQQVTLSCSPISGHRSVSWYQQTPGQGLQFLFEYFSETQRNKGNFPGRFSGRQFSNSRSEMNVSTLELGDSALYLCASRMYPGDTTSTDTQYFGPGTRLTVL.

In DNA form, the CDR3 reads TGCGCCAGCAGCTCCATCGGACAGACCAACTCAGGGGCCAACGTCCTGACTTTC. Its translation is CASSSIGQTNSGANVLTF. The chain is built from TRBV5-1 and TRBJ2-6; weak D call: TRBD1 (6 bases). CDR3 length equals 18 residues. V was shortened by 3 bases and J by 4 bases, with 20 bases between the two germline ends. Germline V CDR1 and CDR2: SGHRS, YFSETQ.

The sample holds one count of this clone. The chain couples TRBV5-6 to TRBJ2-1, with 8 bases identical to TRBD2. Germline-derived CDR1 and CDR2 are SGHDT and YYEEEE. The CDR3 contains 16 residues. V shed 1 base, J shed 4 bases, and the junction held 7 bases outside the gene matches. CDR3 nucleotides: TGTGCCAGCAGCTTGTACGGTGTAGCGGGATACAATGAGCAGTTCTTC. It specifies CASSLYGVAGYNEQFF.

This clone was seen once. The chain employs TRBV6-5 and TRBJ2-1, with 9 bases fitting TRBD2. The CDR3 runs to 15 residues. The trim removed 1 base at V and 4 bases at J, leaving 2 bases unmatched. Germline V lookup: CDR1 MNHEY, CDR2 SVGAGI. CDR3 DNA sequence: TGTGCCAGCAGTTACTTGACTAGCGGATACAATGAGCAGTTCTTC. The encoded protein is CASSYLTSGYNEQFF.

This chain connects TRBV5-1 to TRBJ2-1, with D perhaps being TRBD1 or TRBD2 (6 bases each). Germline V CDR1 and CDR2: SGHRS, YFSETQ. The length of the CDR3 is 15 residues. V lost 0 bases to trimming and J lost 7 bases, with 14 bases between them. CDR3 residues: CASSLVSGGANEQFF. The CDR3 DNA follows: TGCGCCAGCAGCTTGGTATCCGGGGGCGCGAATGAGCAGTTCTTC. The variable domain in full, with the rest retrieved from reference TRBV5-1 and TRBJ2-1, is KAGVTQTPRYLIKTRGQQVTLSCSPISGHRSVSWYQQTPGQGLQFLFEYFSETQRNKGNFPGRFSGRQFSNSRSEMNVSTLELGDSALYLCASSLVSGGANEQFFGPGTRLTVL.

The chain joins TRBV6-1 to TRBJ2-7; no reliable D call. V lost 3 bases to trimming and J lost 3 bases, with 9 bases between them. This CDR3 has 13 residues. The germline V gene encodes CDR1 MNHNS and CDR2 SASEGT. Written as DNA, the CDR3 is TGTGCCAGCAGTGATCCCCAAGGCTACGAGCAGTACTTC. The encoded protein is CASSDPQGYEQYF.

The gene calls are TRBV4-1 and TRBJ2-7; TRBD1 matches 7 bases. From germline, CDR1 is MGHRA and CDR2 YSYEKL. V lost 3 bases, J lost 0 bases, and 11 bases stayed unmatched. CDR3 length equals 17 residues. This chain's CDR3 is CASSQATGVLLSYEQYF. The CDR3 DNA reads TGCGCCAGCAGCCAGGCTACAGGGGTCCTTCTCTCCTACGAGCAGTACTTC.

The chain links TRBV4-1 to TRBJ1-5; D is unclear. V lost 2 bases and J 2 bases, leaving 10 bases between the germline ends. CDR1 is MGHRA, CDR2 YSYEKL, per germline. This CDR3 comprises 15 residues. CDR3 sequence (DNA): TGCGCCAGCAGCCAACCCGGAATGGGCAATCAGCCCCAGCATTTT. Protein: CASSQPGMGNQPQHF.